The entry below describes one T cell receptor (beta chain). The length of the CDR3 is 17 residues. Trimming took 0 bases from V and 1 from J; bases not matched to a gene: 8. Germline loops: CDR1 MGHRA, CDR2 YSYEKL. This specimen belongs to a study of blood T cell repertoires in COVID-19. In the original workflow: Amplification of reference gene primers provided the estimated nucleated cell counts. Measured with immunoSEQ multiplex PCR; TCRdb has only the in-frame clones, and not every one. The V and J calls and the clone size are those of that table, but D and trimming were determined from the DNA. The sample consists of roughly 190,000 clones, 76% of them appearing once.

The receptor comes from a woman between 45 and 60 years old with acute COVID-19. The chain couples TRBV4-1 to TRBJ2-5; TRBD2 agrees at 7 bases. Input material: PBMCs or T cells enriched from blood (not recorded which). The CDR3 reads CASSQEGLGGSQETQYF. CDR3 sequence (DNA): TGCGCCAGCAGCCAAGAAGGGTTGGGGGGGAGCCAAGAGACCCAGTACTTC.